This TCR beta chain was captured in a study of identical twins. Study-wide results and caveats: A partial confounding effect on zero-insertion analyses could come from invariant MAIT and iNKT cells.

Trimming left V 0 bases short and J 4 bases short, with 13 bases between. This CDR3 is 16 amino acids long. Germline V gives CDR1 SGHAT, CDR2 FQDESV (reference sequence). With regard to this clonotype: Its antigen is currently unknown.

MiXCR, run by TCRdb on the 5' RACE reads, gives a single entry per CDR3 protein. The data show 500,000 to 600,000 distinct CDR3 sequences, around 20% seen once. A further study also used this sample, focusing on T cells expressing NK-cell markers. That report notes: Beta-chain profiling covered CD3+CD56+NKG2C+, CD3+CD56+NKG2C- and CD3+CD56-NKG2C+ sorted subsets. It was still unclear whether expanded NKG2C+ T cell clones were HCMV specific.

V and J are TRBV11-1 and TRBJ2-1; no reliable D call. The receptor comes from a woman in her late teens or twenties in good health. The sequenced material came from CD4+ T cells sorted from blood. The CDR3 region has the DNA TGTGCCAGCAGCTTAGCGCAGACCGAGTTTTACAATGAGCAGTTCTTC. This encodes CASSLAQTEFYNEQFF.